This TCR beta chain was recovered during a study of blood T cell repertoires in COVID-19. Study-wide context: Samples taken during acute and convalescent COVID-19 were collected in the United States, Italy and Spain. From T cells, B-cell-depleted T cells, or PBMCs came the material, which was cDNA or gDNA.

Deletions cut 2 bases from V and 9 bases from J, with 14 bases between. Germline V gives CDR1 SGHAT, CDR2 FQNNGV. This CDR3 is 14 amino acids long. In the authors' workflow: Quantification of nucleated cells was approximated via reference gene primer amplification. This table comes from immunoSEQ multiplex PCR, and its TCRdb copy is limited to in-frame clones, with some not included. That table gives V, J and clone size, and the DNA gave D and trimming. Among around 210,000 clones listed, 80% to 90% were seen once. The source material was peripheral blood. The rearrangement uses TRBV11-2 and TRBJ2-1; D not resolved. This TCR came from a woman aged 65 to 85 with acute or convalescent COVID-19. DNA of the CDR3: TGTGCCAGCAGCTTAATCGGCGGCAACGTTGAGCAGTTCTTC. Its translation: CASSLIGGNVEQFF.